The 29 T cell receptor beta chains presented below share a single source sample, sequenced in a study of cytomegalovirus exposure and HLA in healthy donors. The PCR used 60 Vbeta and 13 Jbeta primers. Sequencing used immunoSEQ multiplex PCR; TCRdb keeps in-frame clones, though not all of them. The data show 110,000 to 150,000 clones, approximately 84% seen once. Sequenced sample: PBMCs. The receptors here all came from a woman aged 55-70 years in good health and CMV-seropositive.

The chain carries TRBV4-1 and TRBJ2-5, with a weak D call TRBD1 (5 bases). The J call may be in error: the DNA end matches TRBJ2-7 better. The CDR3 has 13 amino acids. CDR1 is MGHRA and CDR2 is YSYEKL in the germline V gene. The CDR3 sequence is CASRTESSYEQYF. CDR3 coding DNA: TGCGCCAGCAGGACAGAGAGCTCCTACGAGCAGTACTTC.

This chain uses TRBV7-9 with TRBJ2-2; D is possibly TRBD2 (5 bases). Germline loops: CDR1 SEHNR, CDR2 FQNEAQ (reference sequence). The CDR3 covers 16 residues. V lost 0 bases and J 4 bases, leaving 12 bases between the germline ends. CDR3 nucleotides: TGTGCCAGCAGCTTAGCGCGACGAGGGCCCACCGGGGAGCTGTTTTTT. Its protein is CASSLARRGPTGELFF.

The genes are TRBV5-1 and TRBJ1-2, with D tentatively TRBD1 (5 bases). Trimming cost V 3 bases and J 0 bases, with 12 bases left between them. This CDR3 spans 15 amino acids. Germline V gene sequence: CDR1 SGHRS, CDR2 YFSETQ. This chain's CDR3 is CASSSPDTPNYGYTF. DNA for the CDR3: TGCGCCAGCAGCTCCCCGGACACCCCTAACTATGGCTACACCTTC.

The chain combines TRBV29-1 with TRBJ2-1; a weak D match, TRBD1 (5 bases). With 1 base removed from V and 5 bases from J, the gap between germline ends came to 12 bases. The length of the CDR3 is 14 residues. Germline V gives CDR1 SQVTM, CDR2 ANQGSEA. The CDR3 protein is CSVEVTGLNNEQFF. The CDR3 DNA reads TGCAGCGTTGAAGTAACAGGCCTAAACAATGAGCAGTTCTTC.

The chain couples TRBV28 to TRBJ2-1, with 14 bases fitting TRBD2. The CDR3 sequence is 17 residues long. CDR1 is MDHEN and CDR2 is SYDVKM in the germline V gene. Trimming removed 7 bases from V and 0 bases from J; junction bases left unmatched: 5. The DNA of the CDR3 is TGTGCCAGCAAAGGGACTAGCGGGAGCCCCTCCTACAATGAGCAGTTCTTC. As protein: CASKGTSGSPSYNEQFF.

This clone was counted a few times. The chain uses TRBV5-4 and TRBJ2-7, with D possibly matching TRBD2 (6 bases). The CDR3 runs 13 residues. Germline V gives CDR1 SGHNT, CDR2 YYREEE (reference sequence). V lost 0 bases and J 4 bases, leaving 8 bases between the germline ends. The CDR3 DNA follows: TGTGCCAGCAGCTTGGATAGCGGTTACGAGCAGTACTTC. Residues: CASSLDSGYEQYF.

The rearrangement joins TRBV19 to TRBJ2-2, with TRBD1 matching over 10 bases. CDR3 length: 15 amino acids. V lost 5 bases and J lost 8; bases outside the gene matches: 8. Germline values: CDR1 LNHDA, CDR2 SQIVND (reference sequence). The CDR3: CASSPRQGAVGELFF. The CDR3 DNA is TGTGCCAGTAGTCCGCGACAGGGGGCTGTAGGGGAGCTGTTTTTT.

The chain couples TRBV4-3 to TRBJ1-4; 7 bases agree with TRBD1. The CDR3 has 17 residues. Germline loops: CDR1 LGHNA, CDR2 YSLEER. J gave up 4 bases and V 5 bases, and 13 bases lay outside the gene matches. The CDR3: CASSYDRARKFNEKLFF. The CDR3 DNA reads as TGCGCCAGCAGCTATGACAGGGCCCGGAAATTTAATGAAAAACTGTTTTTT.

The J gene is TRBJ2-2, the V gene TRBV4-2; 9 bases fit TRBD2. The CDR3 loop spans 17 amino acids. The V gene's germline CDR1 is LGHNA and CDR2 YNFKEQ. Trimming at V came to 3 bases and at J to 4 bases, leaving 9 bases not matched to a gene. CDR3: CASSQRGSGSTTGELFF. In DNA, the CDR3 is TGTGCCAGCAGCCAGAGGGGTAGCGGGAGTACCACCGGGGAGCTGTTTTTT.

The CDR3 loop is CASSRTRPGQGKSSTEAFF. The CDR3 bases are TGTGCCAGTAGTAGGACCAGACCGGGACAGGGGAAGTCGTCCACTGAAGCTTTCTTT. The chain combines TRBV19 with TRBJ1-1, with 10 bases fitting TRBD1. V shed 4 bases and J 4 bases; nucleotides not matched to a gene: 18. Per germline, CDR1 LNHDA and CDR2 SQIVND (reference sequence). The CDR3 runs to 19 residues.

The chain couples TRBV28 to TRBJ2-5, with TRBD2 identical over 8 bases. Germline CDR1 MDHEN, CDR2 SYDVKM. V was pared by 6 bases and J by 5 bases, with 11 bases of the junction left unmatched. The CDR3 has 15 residues. The CDR3 coding sequence is TGTGCCAGCAGGCAAGGAGCGGGAGATATGGAGACCCAGTACTTC. Residues: CASRQGAGDMETQYF. Based on the CDR3 plus reference TRBV28 and TRBJ2-5, the full variable domain is DVKVTQSSRYLVKRTGEKVFLECVQDMDHENMFWYRQDPGLGLRLIYFSYDVKMKEKGDIPEGYSVSREKKERFSLILESASTNQTSMYLCASRQGAGDMETQYFGPGTRLLVL.

This sequence joins TRBV28 and TRBJ1-5, with D maybe TRBD1 (5 bases). V dropped 2 bases and J dropped 2 bases, with 10 bases sitting between them. CDR3 length equals 15 residues. Germline-derived CDR1 and CDR2 are MDHEN and SYDVKM. CDR3 region: CASSLRGLGNQPQHF. The DNA of the CDR3 is TGTGCCAGCAGTTTAAGGGGATTGGGCAATCAGCCCCAGCATTTT.

The J gene is TRBJ2-5, the V gene TRBV11-3; no definite D call. Per the germline V gene, CDR1 is SGHNT and CDR2 is YENEEA. Trimming pared 3 bases from V and 5 bases from J, leaving 16 bases between. The CDR3 covers 15 residues. In DNA, the CDR3 is TGTGCCAGCAGCTTTGAAGCGCCTATTGGGGAGACCCAGTACTTC. Translation gives CASSFEAPIGETQYF.

V gene TRBV29-1 combines with J gene TRBJ1-1; D may be TRBD1 (6 bases). The CDR3 is 13 amino acids. V was clipped by 5 bases and J by 5 bases, with 15 bases between them. CDR1 and CDR2 from the germline V gene are SQVTM and ANQGSEA. CDR3 nucleotides: TGCAGCGTTCTAGACAGGACAGAGACTGAAGCTTTCTTT. It is translated as CSVLDRTETEAFF.

This rearrangement joins TRBV5-4 to TRBJ2-5; 10 nucleotides align to TRBD2. The end of the DNA is better explained by TRBJ2-7, so the J call may be wrong. This CDR3 region has 16 residues. Germline V lookup: CDR1 SGHNT, CDR2 YYREEE (reference sequence). The CDR3 DNA reads as TGTGCCAGCAGCAAAACTGGGACTAGCGAATCCTACGAGCAGTACTTC. This gives the protein CASSKTGTSESYEQYF.

The chain employs TRBV7-9 and TRBJ2-1; D remains unclear. Germline CDR1 is SEHNR and CDR2 is FQNEAQ (reference sequence). The CDR3 consists of 17 residues. Trimming took off 5 bases at V and 6 bases at J, with 23 bases between the two ends. Written as DNA, the CDR3 is TGTGCCAGCAGCGGCCGAATAACTACGATTTATGGCAATGAGCAGTTCTTC. This codes for CASSGRITTIYGNEQFF.

The chain couples TRBV2 to TRBJ2-7; no definite D call. The CDR3 runs to 14 residues. V lost 1 base, J lost 1 base, and 8 bases lay in between. From germline, CDR1 is SNHLY and CDR2 FYNNEI. The CDR3 DNA reads as TGTGCCAGCAGTGAAGACGGCGGATCCTACGAGCAGTACTTC. Translating it yields CASSEDGGSYEQYF.

This clone showed up just once. The gene calls are TRBV5-1 and TRBJ2-3, with 11 bases fitting TRBD2. V was clipped by 5 bases and J by 2 bases; unmatched bases: 10. The CDR3 totals 17 residues. Germline CDR1 reads SGHRS; CDR2 reads YFSETQ. CDR3 protein: CASSAPSGRTFTDTQYF. Here the CDR3 DNA reads TGCGCCAGCAGTGCGCCTAGCGGGAGGACATTCACAGATACGCAGTATTTT.

The chain couples TRBV6-5 to TRBJ2-6; TRBD1 matches 8 bases. The germline V gene encodes CDR1 MNHEY and CDR2 SVGAGI. Trimming at V came to 4 bases and at J to 4 bases, leaving 6 bases not matched to a gene. CDR3 size: 16 residues. The CDR3 nucleotides are TGTGCCAGCAGTTCGGTTCAGGGGGCCGGGGCCAACGTCCTGACTTTC. The encoded protein is CASSSVQGAGANVLTF.

The chain carries TRBV28 and TRBJ1-2; the match to TRBD1 covers 9 bases. Germline V gene data show CDR1 as MDHEN and CDR2 as SYDVKM. The CDR3 runs to 14 residues. V lost 6 bases, J lost 3 bases, and 5 bases stayed unmatched. CDR3 bases: TGTGCCAGCAGACCTACAGGGGGCGACTATGGCTACACCTTC. Encoded protein: CASRPTGGDYGYTF.

CDR3 in DNA: TGTGCCTGGACCCAAAAGACTAGCGGGAACGACGAGCAGTACTTC. It codes for CAWTQKTSGNDEQYF. The chain recombines TRBV30 with TRBJ2-7; 11 bases are shared with TRBD2. The CDR3 has 15 amino acids. The V segment lost 4 bases and the J segment 5 bases; nucleotides outside the gene matches: 10. Germline V gene lookup returns CDR1 GTSNPN and CDR2 SVGIG (reference sequence).

This clone was recorded once. The CDR3 here is CASRQSGGSTDTQYF. The DNA of the CDR3 is TGTGCCAGCAGACAAAGCGGGGGTAGCACAGATACGCAGTATTTT. This rearrangement joins TRBV14 to TRBJ2-3; 8 bases align to TRBD2. The CDR3 runs 15 residues. Germline assignment: CDR1 SGHDN and CDR2 FVKESK. The junction had 5 bases not matched to a gene; V was cut back by 6 bases and J by 0 bases.

The rearrangement joins TRBV5-1 to TRBJ2-7, with D unresolved. The V gene lost 1 base and the J gene lost 0 bases, with 8 bases spanning the gap. Germline V lookup: CDR1 SGHRS, CDR2 YFSETQ. The CDR3 has 14 residues. CDR3 nucleotides: TGCGCCAGCAGCTTGTACCCGGGCTCCTACGAGCAGTACTTC. Protein product: CASSLYPGSYEQYF.

The genes are TRBV30 and TRBJ2-1, with 8 bases that match TRBD2. With 7 bases clipped from V and 8 bases from J, the junction kept 13 bases outside the gene matches. The length of the CDR3 is 14 residues. Germline CDR1 is GTSNPN and CDR2 is SVGIG (reference sequence). The CDR3 bases are TGTGCCTACATACTAGTCGGGGGGGTCCATGAGCAGTTCTTC. This sequence encodes CAYILVGGVHEQFF.

The chain uses TRBV2 and TRBJ2-3; TRBD1 matches at 8 bases. Germline loops: CDR1 SNHLY, CDR2 FYNNEI. Trimming at V came to 2 bases and at J to 2 bases, leaving 15 bases not matched to a gene. The CDR3 consists of 19 residues. Written as DNA, the CDR3 is TGTGCCAGCAGTGAACAGGGGGCCTGGGGTAGCGGATTCACAGATACGCAGTATTTT. Protein: CASSEQGAWGSGFTDTQYF.

This rearrangement joins TRBV5-5 to TRBJ2-7, with D uncertain. The germline V gene encodes CDR1 SGHKS and CDR2 YYEKEE (reference sequence). The V gene lost 0 bases and the J gene lost 0 bases, with 7 bases spanning the gap. The CDR3 is 14 residues long. The CDR3 nucleotides are TGTGCCAGCAGCTTGGGGTGGAGCTCCTACGAGCAGTACTTC. Its translation: CASSLGWSSYEQYF. Full variable domain (outside the CDR3, taken from reference TRBV5-5 and TRBJ2-7): DAGVTQSPTHLIKTRGQQVTLRCSPISGHKSVSWYQQVLGQGPQFIFQYYEKEERGRGNFPDRFSARQFPNYSSELNVNALLLGDSALYLCASSLGWSSYEQYFGPGTRLTVT.

The chain carries TRBV29-1 and TRBJ2-7; TRBD1 matches 8 bases. Losses at the gene ends were 6 bases for V and 3 bases for J; bases not matched to a gene: 10. The germline V gene has CDR1 SQVTM and CDR2 ANQGSEA. The CDR3 is 14 residues long. CDR3 sequence reads: CSVRARQGHYEQYF. CDR3 coding DNA: TGCAGCGTCCGCGCCCGACAGGGGCACTACGAGCAGTACTTC.

This sequence joins TRBV7-6 and TRBJ1-4; 9 bases align to TRBD1. The ends lost 1 base at V and 5 bases at J; junction bases unmatched: 8. Germline CDR1 is SGHVS and CDR2 is FNYEAQ. This CDR3 is 17 amino acids long. The CDR3 bases are TGTGCCAGCAGCTTAGGGATCACCGGGACAGGGAATGAAAAACTGTTTTTT. Translation: CASSLGITGTGNEKLFF. Full variable domain (rest looked up from reference TRBV7-6 and TRBJ1-4): GAGVSQSPRYKVTKRGQDVALRCDPISGHVSLYWYRQALGQGPEFLTYFNYEAQQDKSGLPNDRFSAERPEGSISTLTIQRTEQRDSAMYRCASSLGITGTGNEKLFFGSGTQLSVL.

The chain carries TRBV5-8 and TRBJ2-7; perhaps TRBD2 as D (5 bases). The CDR3 contains 14 residues. Germline V gene sequence: CDR1 SGHTS, CDR2 YDEGEE. The V end lost 1 base, the J end lost 2 bases, and 10 bases lay between the germline ends. CDR3 sequence: CASSLKLGAYEQYF. The CDR3 nucleotides read TGTGCCAGCAGCTTGAAACTGGGAGCCTACGAGCAGTACTTC.